This paragraph covers one TCR beta chain sequence. Antigen: not known. The CDR3 extends over 13 amino acids. The germline V and J ends were trimmed by 3 bases and 4 bases, with 12 bases remaining between them. Looked up from germline, CDR1 is GTSNPN and CDR2 is SVGIG (reference sequence). The data derive from a study of cytomegalovirus exposure and HLA in healthy donors. Researchers ran the PCR with 60 Vbeta and 13 Jbeta primers. Libraries were prepared by immunoSEQ multiplex PCR; TCRdb keeps only in-frame clonotypes and omits some of them. The sample records some 54,000 clones, approximately 80% being singletons. Points from the study as a whole: TCR beta V segments were, for the most part, productive about 87% or about 30% of the time in an earlier analysis. Follow-up analysis later connected one missense variant in DCLRE1C with trimming of TCR beta V- and J-genes. In vitro data verified a few CMV-associated chains as specific for CMV antigens.

This sequence joins TRBV30 and TRBJ1-1; possible D gene TRBD1, 5 bases. This TCR was sampled from a male donor in good health and CMV-seronegative. The sequencing input was PBMCs. DNA for the CDR3: TGTGCCTGGAGCCCACCGGGGGGCACTGAAGCTTTCTTT. It codes for CAWSPPGGTEAFF.